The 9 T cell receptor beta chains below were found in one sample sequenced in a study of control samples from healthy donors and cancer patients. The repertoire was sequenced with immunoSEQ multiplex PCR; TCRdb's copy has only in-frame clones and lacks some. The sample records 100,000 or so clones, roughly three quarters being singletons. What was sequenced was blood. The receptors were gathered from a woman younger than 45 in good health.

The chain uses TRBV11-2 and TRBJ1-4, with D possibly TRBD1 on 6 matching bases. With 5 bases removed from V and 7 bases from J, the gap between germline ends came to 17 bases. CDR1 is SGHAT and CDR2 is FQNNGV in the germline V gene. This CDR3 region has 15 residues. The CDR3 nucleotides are TGTGCCAGCAGCCCCGGGACACTCGGTAGTGAAAAACTGTTTTTT. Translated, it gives CASSPGTLGSEKLFF.

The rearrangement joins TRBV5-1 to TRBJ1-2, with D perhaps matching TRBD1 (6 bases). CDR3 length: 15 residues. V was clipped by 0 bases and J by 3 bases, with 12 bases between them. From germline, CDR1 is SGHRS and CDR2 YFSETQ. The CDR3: CASSLEAGGDYGYTF. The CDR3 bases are TGCGCCAGCAGCTTGGAAGCTGGGGGCGACTATGGCTACACCTTC.

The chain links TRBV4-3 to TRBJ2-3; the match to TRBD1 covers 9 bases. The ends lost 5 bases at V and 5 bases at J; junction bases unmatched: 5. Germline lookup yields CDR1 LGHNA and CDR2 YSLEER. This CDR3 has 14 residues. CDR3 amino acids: CASSVDRGGDTQYF. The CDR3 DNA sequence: TGCGCCAGCAGCGTGGACAGGGGAGGAGATACGCAGTATTTT.

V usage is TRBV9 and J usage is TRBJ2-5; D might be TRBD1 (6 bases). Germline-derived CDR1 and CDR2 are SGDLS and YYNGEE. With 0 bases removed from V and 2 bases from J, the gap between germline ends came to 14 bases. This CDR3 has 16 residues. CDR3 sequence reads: CASSVGLGARQETQYF. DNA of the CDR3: TGTGCCAGCAGCGTAGGACTGGGGGCCAGGCAAGAGACCCAGTACTTC.

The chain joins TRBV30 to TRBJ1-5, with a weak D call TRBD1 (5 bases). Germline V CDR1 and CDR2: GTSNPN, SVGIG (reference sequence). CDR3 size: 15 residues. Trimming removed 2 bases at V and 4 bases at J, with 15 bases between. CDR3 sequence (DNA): TGTGCCTGGAGTAGGGCAGGGCGAGCGAATCAGCCCCAGCATTTT. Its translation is CAWSRAGRANQPQHF.

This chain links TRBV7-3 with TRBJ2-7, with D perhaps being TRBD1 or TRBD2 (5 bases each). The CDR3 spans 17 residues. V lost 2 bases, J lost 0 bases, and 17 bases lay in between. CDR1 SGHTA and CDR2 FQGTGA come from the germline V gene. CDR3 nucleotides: TGTGCCAGCAGCTTAGGGGGACCCCTCGACGGCTCCTACGAGCAGTACTTC. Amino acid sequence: CASSLGGPLDGSYEQYF.

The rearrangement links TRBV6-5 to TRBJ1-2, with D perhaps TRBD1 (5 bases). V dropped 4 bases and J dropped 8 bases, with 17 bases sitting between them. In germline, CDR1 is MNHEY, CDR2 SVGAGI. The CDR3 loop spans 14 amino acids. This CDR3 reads CASSSSPGAGGYTF. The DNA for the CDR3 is TGTGCCAGCAGTTCTTCCCCCGGGGCTGGCGGCTACACCTTC.

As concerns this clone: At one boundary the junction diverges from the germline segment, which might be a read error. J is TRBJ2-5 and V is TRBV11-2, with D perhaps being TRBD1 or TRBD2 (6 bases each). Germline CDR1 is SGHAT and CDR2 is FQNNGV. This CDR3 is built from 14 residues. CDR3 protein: CASSLEGGQETQYF. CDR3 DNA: TGTGCCAGCAGCCTAGAGGGGGGTCAAGAGACCCAGTACTTC. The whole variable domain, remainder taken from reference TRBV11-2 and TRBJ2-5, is EAGVAQSPRYKIIEKRQSVAFWCNPISGHATLYWYQQILGQGPKLLIQFQNNGVVDDSQLPKDRFSAERLKGVDSTLKIQPAKLEDSAVYLCASSLEGGQETQYFGPGTRLLVL.

This CDR3 reads CASSEIRGRGTEAFF. The CDR3 nucleotides read TGCGCCAGCAGCGAAATCAGGGGGCGGGGGACTGAAGCTTTCTTT. This sequence joins TRBV5-1 and TRBJ1-1; 8 nucleotides match TRBD1. V lost 4 bases, J lost 5 bases, and 10 bases stayed unmatched. From germline, CDR1 is SGHRS and CDR2 YFSETQ. This CDR3 has 15 amino acids.